This T cell receptor beta chain was documented in a study of blood T cell repertoires in COVID-19. In the study overall: The United States, Italy and Spain provided the acute and convalescent COVID-19 samples. From T cells, B-cell-depleted T cells, or PBMCs came the material, which was cDNA or gDNA.

Original methodology: Nucleated cell number was recorded as an estimate derived from reference gene primer amplification. Clones were sequenced by immunoSEQ multiplex PCR, and TCRdb holds only the in-frame ones, with some missing. The DNA was the basis for D and trimming; V, J and clone size are from that table. The sample yields roughly 220,000 clones, 85% to 90% seen once. CDR3 length: 14 residues. V lost 2 bases, J lost 8 bases, and 10 bases lay in between. Germline V gives CDR1 SGHNT, CDR2 YENEEA. Sequences were obtained from peripheral blood. This sequence was found in a man at least 80 years old with acute or convalescent COVID-19. The V and J genes are TRBV11-3 and TRBJ1-6; TRBD1 is a possible D gene (6 bases). The chain's CDR3 is CASSLRGSDSPLHF. The CDR3 DNA reads as TGTGCCAGCAGCTTAAGGGGGAGCGATTCACCCCTCCACTTT.